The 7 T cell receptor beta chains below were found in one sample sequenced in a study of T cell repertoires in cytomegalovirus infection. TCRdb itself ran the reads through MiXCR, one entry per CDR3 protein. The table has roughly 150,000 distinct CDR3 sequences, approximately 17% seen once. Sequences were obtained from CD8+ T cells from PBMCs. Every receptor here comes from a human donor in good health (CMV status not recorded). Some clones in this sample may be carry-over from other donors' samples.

The CDR3 spells CASGAREPQHF. CDR3 nucleotides: TGTGCCAGCGGGGCGAGAGAGCCCCAGCATTTT. This chain uses TRBV27 with TRBJ1-5; weak D call: TRBD1 (5 bases). Trimming pared 8 bases from V and 8 bases from J, leaving 10 bases between. Germline V CDR1 and CDR2: MNHEY, SMNVEV (reference sequence). There are 11 residues in the CDR3.

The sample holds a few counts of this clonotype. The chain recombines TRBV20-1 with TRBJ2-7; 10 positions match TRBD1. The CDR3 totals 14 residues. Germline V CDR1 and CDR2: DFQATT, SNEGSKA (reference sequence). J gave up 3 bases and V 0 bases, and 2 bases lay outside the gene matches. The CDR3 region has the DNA TGCAGTGCTAGAGATGGGGACAGGGGCTACGAGCAGTACTTC. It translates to CSARDGDRGYEQYF.

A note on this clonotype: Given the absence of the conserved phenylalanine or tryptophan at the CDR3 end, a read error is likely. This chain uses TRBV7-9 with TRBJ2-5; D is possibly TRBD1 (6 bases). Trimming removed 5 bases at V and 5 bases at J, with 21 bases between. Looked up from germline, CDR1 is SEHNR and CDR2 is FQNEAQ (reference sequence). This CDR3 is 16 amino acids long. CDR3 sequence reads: CASSPSRGGEEETQYL. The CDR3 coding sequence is TGTGCCAGCAGCCCATCCCGAGGGGGAGAAGAGGAGACCCAGTACCTC.

In DNA, the CDR3 is TGTGCCAGCAGCTCGACAGGGGGCGTGGAGACCCAGTACTTC. It codes for CASSSTGGVETQYF. The rearrangement links TRBV7-8 to TRBJ2-5; 10 nucleotides line up with TRBD1. The CDR3 length is 14 residues. Germline V gene lookup returns CDR1 SGHVS and CDR2 FQNEAQ. V lost 4 bases, J lost 5 bases, and 4 bases stayed unmatched.

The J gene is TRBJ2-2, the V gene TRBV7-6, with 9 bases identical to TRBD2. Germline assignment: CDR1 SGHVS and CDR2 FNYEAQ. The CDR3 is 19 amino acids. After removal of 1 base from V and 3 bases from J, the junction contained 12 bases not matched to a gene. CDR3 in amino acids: CASSLGRRGGAAHTGELFF. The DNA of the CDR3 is TGTGCCAGCAGCTTAGGCCGCCGCGGGGGGGCGGCCCACACCGGGGAGCTGTTTTTT.

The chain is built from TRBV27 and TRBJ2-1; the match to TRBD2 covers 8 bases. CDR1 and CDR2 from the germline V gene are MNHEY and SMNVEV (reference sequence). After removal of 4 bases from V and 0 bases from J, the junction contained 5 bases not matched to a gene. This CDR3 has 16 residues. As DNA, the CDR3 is TGTGCCAGCAGTTCTCCGGGGGGGATCTCCTACAATGAGCAGTTCTTC. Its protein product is CASSSPGGISYNEQFF.

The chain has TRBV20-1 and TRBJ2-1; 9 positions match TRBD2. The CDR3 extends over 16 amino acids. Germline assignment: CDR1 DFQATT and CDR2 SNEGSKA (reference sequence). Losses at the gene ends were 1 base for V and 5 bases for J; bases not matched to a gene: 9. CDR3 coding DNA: TGCAGTGCTAGAGTCTTAGCGGGAGTAACGAACAATGAGCAGTTCTTC. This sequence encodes CSARVLAGVTNNEQFF.